The 32 T cell receptor beta chains listed next were all sequenced from one sample in a study of blood T cell repertoires in COVID-19 (dated by TCRdb to 2018 to 2021). The library was prepared using the immunoSEQ multiplex PCR assay. TCRdb retrieved this table from immuneACCESS and kept in-frame rearrangements only. Not all clones are present; in checked studies, unresolved V genes account for under half, and no reason is known for the remainder. Counted in this sample were about 160,000 clones; around 90% of them appeared once. Clones ranked in the top ten supply roughly 2.3% of the sample. Specimen: peripheral blood. The receptor set was obtained from a man aged 18 to 29 with acute or convalescent COVID-19.

The chain carries TRBV10-3 and TRBJ2-3, with 16 bases fitting TRBD2. J was trimmed by 1 base and V by 6 bases; bases with no gene match: 10. CDR1 ENHRY and CDR2 SYGVKD come from the germline V gene. CDR3 length: 19 residues. DNA of the CDR3: TGTGCCATCAGCACGGGACTAGCGGGGGGGCCGATGGGCACAGATACGCAGTATTTT. As protein: CAISTGLAGGPMGTDTQYF.

CDR3 loop: CASSSNRGDQPQHF. In DNA, the CDR3 is TGTGCCAGCAGTTCTAACAGGGGTGATCAGCCCCAGCATTTT. The V gene is TRBV28, the J gene TRBJ1-5; 7 bases agree with TRBD1. This CDR3 has 14 residues. Germline lookup yields CDR1 MDHEN and CDR2 SYDVKM. After removal of 4 bases from V and 5 bases from J, the junction contained 5 bases not matched to a gene. Complete variable domain (other parts from reference TRBV28 and TRBJ1-5): DVKVTQSSRYLVKRTGEKVFLECVQDMDHENMFWYRQDPGLGLRLIYFSYDVKMKEKGDIPEGYSVSREKKERFSLILESASTNQTSMYLCASSSNRGDQPQHFGDGTRLSIL.

The chain has TRBV19 and TRBJ1-1; TRBD1 matches 8 bases. The CDR3 is 12 amino acids. The junction had 1 base not matched to a gene; V was cut back by 0 bases and J by 10 bases. Germline CDR1 LNHDA, CDR2 SQIVND (reference sequence). Here the CDR3 DNA reads TGTGCCAGTAGTATAGAAGACAGGGGAGCTTTCTTT. Amino acids: CASSIEDRGAFF.

CDR3 in DNA: TGTGCCAGCAGTTTGGCACGGGGGATCGGGGCAGATACGCAGTATTTT. Protein: CASSLARGIGADTQYF. The rearrangement links TRBV27 to TRBJ2-3; possibly TRBD2 for D (6 bases). The CDR3 length is 16 residues. V was shortened by 3 bases and J by 4 bases, with 17 bases between the two germline ends. CDR1 is MNHEY, CDR2 SMNVEV, per germline (reference sequence).

The V and J genes are TRBV11-2 and TRBJ1-4, with 7 positions matching TRBD1. The length of the CDR3 is 15 residues. With 5 bases clipped from V and 8 bases from J, the junction kept 11 bases outside the gene matches. Germline V gives CDR1 SGHAT, CDR2 FQNNGV. The chain's CDR3 is CASSPLTGFGEKLFF. Here the CDR3 DNA reads TGTGCCAGCAGCCCCTTGACAGGGTTTGGGGAAAAACTGTTTTTT.

In its sample, this clone was seen once. The rearrangement links TRBV19 to TRBJ1-2; 7 positions match TRBD1. Per germline, CDR1 LNHDA and CDR2 SQIVND (reference sequence). Trimming at V came to 1 base and at J to 0 bases, leaving 5 bases not matched to a gene. This CDR3 is 16 amino acids long. The CDR3 spells CASSIGGTAANYGYTF. DNA for the CDR3: TGTGCCAGTAGTATAGGGGGGACAGCAGCTAACTATGGCTACACCTTC.

The rearrangement joins TRBV2 to TRBJ2-1; TRBD2 matches at 10 bases. V was clipped by 4 bases and J by 3 bases; unmatched bases: 3. Germline V gene data show CDR1 as SNHLY and CDR2 as FYNNEI. The length of the CDR3 is 15 residues. This CDR3 is CASSGVAGGYNEQFF. Here the CDR3 DNA reads TGTGCCAGCAGTGGGGTAGCGGGAGGCTACAATGAGCAGTTCTTC.

As DNA, the CDR3 is TGTGCCAGCAGTACCAGGGTAGATAATTCACCCCTCCACTTT. Translation gives CASSTRVDNSPLHF. This chain joins TRBV9 and TRBJ1-6; possible D gene TRBD1, 5 bases. In germline, CDR1 is SGDLS, CDR2 YYNGEE. The ends were cut back, 5 bases at V and 5 bases at J, with 11 bases in the middle. This CDR3 is built from 14 residues.

The chain combines TRBV12-5 with TRBJ1-2, with D perhaps matching TRBD1 (6 bases). Trimming pared 0 bases from V and 6 bases from J, leaving 14 bases between. Germline CDR1 reads LGHNT; CDR2 reads FRNRAP. This CDR3 has 15 residues. CDR3 sequence: CASGLVSGAIDGYTF. The CDR3 coding sequence is TGTGCTAGTGGTTTGGTTTCAGGGGCGATTGATGGCTACACCTTC.

This chain uses TRBV2 with TRBJ2-7, with a weak D call TRBD2 (5 bases). Germline V gives CDR1 SNHLY, CDR2 FYNNEI. V dropped 2 bases and J dropped 0 bases, with 5 bases sitting between them. The CDR3 is made up of 13 amino acids. The DNA of the CDR3 is TGTGCCAGCAGTGAAACTAGCTCCTACGAGCAGTACTTC. This gives the protein CASSETSSYEQYF.

The chain links TRBV30 to TRBJ1-1, with 8 bases lining up with TRBD1. V lost 3 bases, J lost 7 bases, and 4 bases stayed unmatched. The CDR3 covers 12 residues. Germline V lookup: CDR1 GTSNPN, CDR2 SVGIG (reference sequence). CDR3: CAWSPGGREAFF. The CDR3 DNA follows: TGTGCCTGGAGCCCAGGGGGCCGTGAAGCTTTCTTT.

The V gene is TRBV27, the J gene TRBJ2-2, with a tentative D call TRBD1 (6 bases). The CDR3 consists of 16 residues. Germline V gives CDR1 MNHEY, CDR2 SMNVEV (reference sequence). The germline V and J ends were trimmed by 5 bases and 0 bases, with 13 bases remaining between them. CDR3 coding DNA: TGTGCCAGCAGTATCCCTACAGGGACGAACACCGGGGAGCTGTTTTTT. It translates to CASSIPTGTNTGELFF.

CDR3 nucleotide sequence: TGTGCCAGCAGTGCCAACCCGGGACAATTATCCTACGAGCAGTACTTC. It encodes CASSANPGQLSYEQYF. The chain employs TRBV2 and TRBJ2-7; possible D gene TRBD1, 6 bases. The CDR3 length is 16 residues. CDR1 is SNHLY and CDR2 is FYNNEI in the germline V gene. With 4 bases removed from V and 1 base from J, the gap between germline ends came to 17 bases.

J is TRBJ2-5 and V is TRBV3-1 (or the pseudogene TRBV3-2); 13 nucleotides match TRBD2. V lost 1 base to trimming and J lost 5 bases; unmatched junction nucleotides: 4. Germline CDR1 reads LGHDT; CDR2 reads YNNKEL (reference sequence). CDR3 length: 16 amino acids. In DNA, the CDR3 is TGTGCCAGCAGCCAAGCCAGGACTAGCGGGAGCGAGACCCAGTACTTC. It is translated as CASSQARTSGSETQYF.

The J gene is TRBJ2-2, the V gene TRBV24-1; no clear D. The V end lost 2 bases, the J end lost 1 base, and 19 bases lay between the germline ends. Looked up from germline, CDR1 is KGHDR and CDR2 is SFDVKD. The CDR3 spans 19 residues. CDR3 nucleotides: TGTGCCACCAGTGATTACCGAAATAGCATAGGAGAGAACACCGGGGAGCTGTTTTTT. It codes for CATSDYRNSIGENTGELFF.

Note on this clone: Other DNA sequences in this specimen translate into the identical CDR3. This chain joins TRBV30 and TRBJ2-5; TRBD2 aligns across 9 bases. The CDR3 loop spans 14 amino acids. Germline lookup yields CDR1 GTSNPN and CDR2 SVGIG (reference sequence). Unmatched junction bases numbered 2, after V lost 2 bases and J lost 1 base. CDR3 bases: TGTGCCTGGAGTCTGACTAGCGGCCAAGAGACCCAGTACTTC. Translated: CAWSLTSGQETQYF.

This clone was counted at least ten times. The gene calls are TRBV25-1 and TRBJ2-7; possible D gene TRBD1, 5 bases. V shed 5 bases and J shed 2 bases, with 16 bases lying between them. The length of the CDR3 is 15 residues. CDR1 is MGHDK, CDR2 SYGVNS, per germline. The chain's CDR3 is CASSPFNRGTYEQYF. In nucleotides, the CDR3 is TGTGCCAGCAGTCCCTTTAATAGGGGAACCTACGAGCAGTACTTC.

This sequence joins TRBV18 and TRBJ1-5, with TRBD1 as a possible D gene (6 bases). The CDR3 consists of 15 residues. Germline V gene data show CDR1 as KGHSH and CDR2 as LQKENI. The V end was cut by 6 bases, the J end by 2 bases, with 14 bases between. The DNA of the CDR3 is TGTGCCAGCTCTCAAGACAGGTCTGGCAATCAGCCCCAGCATTTT. This sequence encodes CASSQDRSGNQPQHF.

The chain has TRBV3-1 (or the pseudogene TRBV3-2) and TRBJ2-1, with 7 bases identical to TRBD2. The CDR3 contains 15 residues. Germline CDR1 reads LGHDT; CDR2 reads YNNKEL (reference sequence). The V segment lost 1 base and the J segment 1 base; nucleotides outside the gene matches: 1. The CDR3 coding sequence is TGTGCCAGCAGCCAAGGGCGGGAGTCCTACAATGAGCAGTTCTTC. Translated: CASSQGRESYNEQFF.

On this clone: Germline is not matched at one junction end, which may reflect a read error. The chain carries TRBV19 and TRBJ2-5; TRBD2 matches at 14 bases. Per germline, CDR1 LNHDA and CDR2 SQIVND (reference sequence). This CDR3 has 14 amino acids. CDR3 in DNA: TGTGCCAGTAGGACTAGCGGGGGGGCACAGACCCGGTACTTC. This gives the protein CASRTSGGAQTRYF.

The V gene is TRBV20-1, the J gene TRBJ1-1; 7 nucleotides align to TRBD1. Germline CDR1 is DFQATT and CDR2 is SNEGSKA (reference sequence). The CDR3 loop spans 11 amino acids. With 6 bases clipped from V and 10 bases from J, the junction kept 8 bases outside the gene matches. The DNA of the CDR3 is TGCAGTGCCACAGGGGCCACGGGAGCTTTCTTT. It codes for CSATGATGAFF.

The chain employs TRBV30 and TRBJ1-1, with D perhaps matching TRBD1 (6 bases). CDR1 and CDR2 from the germline V gene are GTSNPN and SVGIG (reference sequence). There are 15 residues in the CDR3. The ends were cut back, 3 bases at V and 2 bases at J, with 16 bases in the middle. CDR3 sequence (DNA): TGTGCCTGGAGATCAGGGAAGGGGGAAAACACTGAAGCTTTCTTT. Translated: CAWRSGKGENTEAFF.

This clone was found once. The genes are TRBV9 and TRBJ2-3; perhaps TRBD2 as D (5 bases). V gave up 3 bases and J gave up 0 bases, with 8 bases separating them. Germline CDR1 reads SGDLS; CDR2 reads YYNGEE. The CDR3 is made up of 14 amino acids. In DNA form, the CDR3 reads TGTGCCAGCAGCGAACGGACTAGCACAGATACGCAGTATTTT. Its translation is CASSERTSTDTQYF. Together with reference TRBV9 and TRBJ2-3, the CDR3 gives the full variable domain: DSGVTQTPKHLITATGQRVTLRCSPRSGDLSVYWYQQSLDQGLQFLIQYYNGEERAKGNILERFSAQQFPDLHSELNLSSLELGDSALYFCASSERTSTDTQYFGPGTRLTVL.

This clone was detected ten times or more. This chain joins TRBV4-2 and TRBJ2-7, with D unresolved. The CDR3 totals 14 residues. Per germline, CDR1 LGHNA and CDR2 YNFKEQ. The V and J ends lost 0 bases and 0 bases respectively, with 6 bases between them. The CDR3 sequence is CASSQDYNSYEQYF. CDR3 in DNA: TGTGCCAGCAGCCAAGATTATAACTCCTACGAGCAGTACTTC.

The genes are TRBV5-4 and TRBJ2-6, with 8 bases that match TRBD1. The CDR3 runs 17 residues. Per germline, CDR1 SGHNT and CDR2 YYREEE (reference sequence). V was clipped by 3 bases and J by 2 bases; unmatched bases: 7. The CDR3 spells CASSSGQARPGANVLTF. Here the CDR3 DNA reads TGTGCCAGCAGCTCGGGACAGGCCCGGCCTGGGGCCAACGTCCTGACTTTC.

The chain couples TRBV7-6 to TRBJ1-1; D remains unclear. The ends were cut back, 6 bases at V and 1 base at J, with 12 bases in the middle. Germline CDR1 is SGHVS and CDR2 is FNYEAQ. The CDR3 runs to 14 residues. The CDR3: CASREAQKNTEAFF. CDR3 in DNA: TGTGCCAGCAGAGAAGCACAGAAGAACACTGAAGCTTTCTTT.

The V gene is TRBV18, the J gene TRBJ1-5; D remains unclear. V dropped 5 bases and J dropped 0 bases, with 8 bases sitting between them. The germline CDR1 and CDR2 sequences are KGHSH and LQKENI. This CDR3 is 14 amino acids long. The CDR3 region has the DNA TGTGCCAGCTCATCCGACTATAGCAATCAGCCCCAGCATTTT. This translates into CASSSDYSNQPQHF.

The V and J genes are TRBV25-1 and TRBJ1-2; no reliable D call. Trimming stripped 3 bases from V and 8 bases from J, with 7 bases between. The CDR3 loop spans 11 amino acids. CDR1 MGHDK and CDR2 SYGVNS come from the germline V gene. The CDR3 here is CASSEAWGYTF. CDR3 bases: TGTGCCAGCAGTGAGGCATGGGGCTACACCTTC.

The V call is TRBV19, the J call TRBJ2-7; 9 bases align to TRBD1. Germline CDR1 is LNHDA and CDR2 is SQIVND (reference sequence). V was pared by 4 bases and J by 5 bases, with 9 bases of the junction left unmatched. CDR3 size: 15 residues. DNA of the CDR3: TGTGCCAGTAGTACTACGCCGGGACAGGGCCACGAGCAGTACTTC. Its translation: CASSTTPGQGHEQYF.

The V and J genes are TRBV27 and TRBJ1-5; TRBD1 is a possible D gene (6 bases). Trimming left V 5 bases short and J 6 bases short, with 11 bases between. In germline, CDR1 is MNHEY, CDR2 SMNVEV (reference sequence). The CDR3 covers 13 residues. CDR3 nucleotides: TGTGCCAGCAGTGACAGGTTCGGTCAGCCCCAGCATTTT. Its protein is CASSDRFGQPQHF.

The CDR3 region is CASSLEGPNTEAFF. The DNA for the CDR3 is TGCGCCAGCAGCTTGGAGGGGCCGAACACTGAAGCTTTCTTT. The V gene is TRBV5-1, the J gene TRBJ1-1; possibly TRBD1 for D (5 bases). Germline CDR1 and CDR2: SGHRS and YFSETQ. V dropped 0 bases and J dropped 1 base, with 7 bases sitting between them. The CDR3 is made up of 14 amino acids.

V is TRBV24-1 and J is TRBJ2-1, with D unresolved. The V and J ends lost 5 bases and 0 bases respectively, with 7 bases between them. This CDR3 is built from 14 residues. The V gene's germline CDR1 is KGHDR and CDR2 SFDVKD. CDR3 protein: CATSVKSSYNEQFF. In DNA, the CDR3 is TGTGCCACCAGTGTTAAGAGCTCCTACAATGAGCAGTTCTTC.